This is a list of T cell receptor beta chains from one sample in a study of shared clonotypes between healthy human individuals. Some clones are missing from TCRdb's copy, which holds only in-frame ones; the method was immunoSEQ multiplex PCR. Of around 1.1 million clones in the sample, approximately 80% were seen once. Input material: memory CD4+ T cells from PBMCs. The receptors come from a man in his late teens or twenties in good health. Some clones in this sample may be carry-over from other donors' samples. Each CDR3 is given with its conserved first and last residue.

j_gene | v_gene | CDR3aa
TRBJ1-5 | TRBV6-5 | CASSTQPSNQPQHF
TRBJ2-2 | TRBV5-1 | CASSGGARTGELFF
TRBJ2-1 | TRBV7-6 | CASSLTTYNEQFF
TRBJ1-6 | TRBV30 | CAWSPDWTSSYNSPLHF
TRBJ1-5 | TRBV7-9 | CASSLVQGQLNQPQHF
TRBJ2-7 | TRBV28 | CASSLSAGTREQYF
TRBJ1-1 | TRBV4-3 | CASSQVKNTEAFF
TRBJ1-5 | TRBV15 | CATSKSNREGSNQPQHF
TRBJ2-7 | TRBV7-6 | CASSLRLAGGGVEQYF
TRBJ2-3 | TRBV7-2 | CASTDRGPADTQYF
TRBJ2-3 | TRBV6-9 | CANVIDPADTQYF
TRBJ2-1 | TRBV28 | CASTRAGGPYNEQFF
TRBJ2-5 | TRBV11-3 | CASSLDARKTQYF
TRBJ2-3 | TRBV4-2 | CASSQGAGWLAGVSSTDTQYF
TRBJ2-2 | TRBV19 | CASEGTRLTGELFF
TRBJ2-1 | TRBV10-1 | CASSESLGRQFF
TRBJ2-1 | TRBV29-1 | CSGGEWASGNNEQFF
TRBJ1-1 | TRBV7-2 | CASSFLGQTEAFF
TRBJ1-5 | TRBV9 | CASSVDGEVQHF
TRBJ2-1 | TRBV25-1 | CASSEYGQGRYNEQFF
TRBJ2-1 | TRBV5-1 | CASSSDVTGGPLF
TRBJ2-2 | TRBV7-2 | CASSSRSVLNTGELFF
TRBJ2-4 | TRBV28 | CASSLVQLAKNIQYF
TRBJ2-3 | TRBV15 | CASAKTSGTPDTQYF
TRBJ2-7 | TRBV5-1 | CASSLGGYEQYF
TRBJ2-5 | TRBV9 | CASSVNGRGEETQYF
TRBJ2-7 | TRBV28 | CASSLGGRSSYEQYF
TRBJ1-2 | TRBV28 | CASSFGHGYTF
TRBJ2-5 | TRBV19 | CAPRLQETQYF
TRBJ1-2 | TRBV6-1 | CASSPPGGAEGYTF
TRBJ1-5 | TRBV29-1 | CSVVIDLNQPQHF
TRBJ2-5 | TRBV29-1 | CSADRGRETQYF
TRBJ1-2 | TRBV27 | CASRPFIGGGYTF
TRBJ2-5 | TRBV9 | CASSVAGGPQETQYF
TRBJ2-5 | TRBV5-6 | CASGEVETQYF
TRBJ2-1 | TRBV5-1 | CASSWCIPYNEQFF
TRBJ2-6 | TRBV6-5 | CASSPASGANVLTF
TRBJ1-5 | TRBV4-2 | CASSQREVLGPQHF
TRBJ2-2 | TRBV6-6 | CASWGTPNTGELFF
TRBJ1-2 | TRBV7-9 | CASSSPETGIYGYTF